This entry features one TCR beta chain sequence. The data stem from a study of shared clonotypes between healthy human individuals. Germline lookup yields CDR1 SNHLY and CDR2 FYNNEI. The CDR3 extends over 17 amino acids. V dropped 3 bases and J dropped 5; count of bases not matched to a gene: 7. Donors included only healthy HIV-negative adults lacking recent acute infections or vaccinations. Profiled with immunoSEQ multiplex PCR; TCRdb holds only in-frame clones, not every one. The profile shows under 150,000 clones, around two thirds of them singletons. The specimen was memory CD8+ T cells sorted from blood. Subset of the sample: CD45RO+ cells pooled with CCR7-negative TemRA cells. The chain combines TRBV2 with TRBJ2-5; 15 bases agree with TRBD2. This TCR was recovered from a woman aged 25 to 45 in good health. The CDR3 reads CASSDPGLAGGGETQYF. For the CDR3, the DNA is TGTGCCAGCAGTGATCCGGGACTAGCGGGAGGCGGGGAGACCCAGTACTTC.